A selection of T cell receptor beta chains follows, all from one sample in a study of cytomegalovirus exposure and HLA in healthy donors. The method was immunoSEQ multiplex PCR; TCRdb's version includes in-frame clones alone and lacks a portion of them. The top ten clones hold 1.5% to 2% of a sample with 150,000 to 200,000 clones, over 75% of them seen once. Sequenced input: PBMCs. The receptor set was obtained from a woman in her twenties or thirties in good health and CMV-seronegative. CDR3s include the opening cysteine and the closing phenylalanine or tryptophan.

>TRBV30
CAWSSGANEQYF
>TRBV18
CASSPPSTYEQYF
>TRBV7-2
CASSSRDRVVYEQYF
>TRBV7-9
CASSYGLADTYEQYF
>TRBV10-3
CAISERTLAGGNYNEQFF
>TRBV5-8
CASSPYGELFF
>TRBV7-2
CASSARGAPPPGHNEQFF
>TRBV7-9
CASSLGQGIAYEQYF
>TRBV19
CASSGGFYGYPF
>TRBV2
CASRGTGGFLGQFF
>TRBV27
CASSLYTPAGISYEQYF
>TRBV7-2
CASSLGQDDQPQHF
>TRBV20-1
CSAKLANTQYF
>TRBV9
CASSFRPGQGAYYGYTF
>TRBV19
CASSILAGGSSSYNEQFF
>TRBV7-9
CASSTTIIWASGANVLTF
>TRBV27
CASSLVGDPLQETQYF
>TRBV15
CATRGLAVADTQYF
>TRBV5-4
CASSPPVGGEDGYTF
>TRBV7-9
CASSPGTVGNTIYF
>TRBV11-3
CASSLGTGRGDTQYF
>TRBV7-6
CASSPTGVGNTIYF
>TRBV4-3
CASSQGLSASTDTQYF
>TRBV9
CASSDRQGLDEKLFF
>TRBV28
CASSLIGRAVEQYF
>TRBV4-2
CASSQDIAGGPIYNEQFF
>TRBV14
CASSSGSSYEQYF
>TRBV19
CASSPYRGLTEAFF
>TRBV4-3
CASSVSGPSSYEQYF
>TRBV4-1
CASSQEGQINEKLFF
>TRBV5-1
CASSFTGIQETQYF
>TRBV6-5
CASRNSGGAYETQYF
>TRBV10-3
CAIKGVSNSPLHF
>TRBV21-1
CASSKAHRDSSNQPQHF
>TRBV29-1
CSVERGQGANYGYPF
>TRBV5-4
CASSLPGLAGEGLYF
>TRBV7-2
CASSSYREDFSEKLFF
>TRBV5-1
CASSLLWDYLTDTQYF
>TRBV7-2
CASSLVRASGRAAGTQYF
>TRBV6-1
CASSDTYEQYF